The 25 T cell receptor beta chains listed next were all sequenced from one sample in a study of blood T cell repertoires in COVID-19. Data came from immunoSEQ multiplex PCR; TCRdb stores just in-frame clones and leaves some out. The table includes around 500,000 clones, around 85% detected once. Sequencing input: PBMCs or T cells enriched from blood (not recorded which). The receptors come from a woman in her fifties or sixties who had recovered from COVID-19.

The rearrangement joins TRBV3-1 (or the pseudogene TRBV3-2) to TRBJ1-4; D gene uncertain. Germline V lookup: CDR1 LGHDT, CDR2 YNNKEL (reference sequence). V shed 0 bases and J shed 5 bases, with 7 bases lying between them. The CDR3 has 14 residues. CDR3 residues: CASSQDGGNEKLFF. The CDR3 DNA reads as TGTGCCAGCAGCCAAGATGGCGGAAATGAAAAACTGTTTTTT.

The chain combines TRBV3-1 (or the pseudogene TRBV3-2) with TRBJ2-1; the match to TRBD1 covers 7 bases. CDR1 is LGHDT, CDR2 YNNKEL, per germline (reference sequence). J was trimmed by 8 bases and V by 4 bases; bases with no gene match: 11. The CDR3 totals 15 residues. CDR3 sequence reads: CASSLPGQRGDEQFF. As DNA, the CDR3 is TGTGCCAGCAGCCTCCCGGGACAGCGAGGGGATGAGCAGTTCTTC.

In DNA form, the CDR3 reads TGTGCCAGCAGTGAAAATCGGGGGGATGAAAAACTGTTTTTT. Translated, it gives CASSENRGDEKLFF. The V call is TRBV2, the J call TRBJ1-4; tentatively, D is TRBD1 (5 bases). Germline V gene data show CDR1 as SNHLY and CDR2 as FYNNEI. The CDR3 runs 14 residues. Trimming removed 2 bases at V and 6 bases at J, with 10 bases between.

The CDR3 coding sequence is TGTGCCAGCAGTTCAAACAGGGTCGGGTCACCCCTCCACTTT. Translating it yields CASSSNRVGSPLHF. The chain combines TRBV27 with TRBJ1-6, with a weak D call TRBD1 (6 bases). This CDR3 has 14 residues. V lost 4 bases and J 10 bases, leaving 14 bases between the germline ends. CDR1 is MNHEY and CDR2 is SMNVEV in the germline V gene (reference sequence).

This chain uses TRBV5-1 with TRBJ2-2, with 9 bases that match TRBD1. Trimming at V came to 0 bases and at J to 4 bases, leaving 4 bases not matched to a gene. Germline values: CDR1 SGHRS, CDR2 YFSETQ. This CDR3 contains 16 residues. CDR3 nucleotide sequence: TGCGCCAGCAGCTTGGTACAGGGGGCCATCACCGGGGAGCTGTTTTTT. This translates into CASSLVQGAITGELFF.

The chain recombines TRBV5-1 with TRBJ2-1; TRBD2 agrees at 13 bases. Looked up from germline, CDR1 is SGHRS and CDR2 is YFSETQ. V shed 5 bases, J shed 6 bases, and the junction held 2 bases outside the gene matches. The CDR3 length is 14 residues. The CDR3 here is CASRGLAGANEQFF. DNA for the CDR3: TGCGCCAGCAGAGGACTAGCGGGGGCCAATGAGCAGTTCTTC.

This chain connects TRBV28 to TRBJ1-5; possibly TRBD1 for D (5 bases). Germline assignment: CDR1 MDHEN and CDR2 SYDVKM. Trimming left V 6 bases short and J 4 bases short, with 19 bases between. This CDR3 region has 16 residues. DNA of the CDR3: TGTGCCAGCAGCCACCATGGGGCACCGACTAATCAGCCCCAGCATTTT. It is translated as CASSHHGAPTNQPQHF. Full variable domain (outside the CDR3, taken from reference TRBV28 and TRBJ1-5): DVKVTQSSRYLVKRTGEKVFLECVQDMDHENMFWYRQDPGLGLRLIYFSYDVKMKEKGDIPEGYSVSREKKERFSLILESASTNQTSMYLCASSHHGAPTNQPQHFGDGTRLSIL.

The V gene is TRBV13, the J gene TRBJ1-2; the D gene is possibly TRBD1 (6 bases). Germline-derived CDR1 and CDR2 are PRHDT and FYEKMQ (reference sequence). The CDR3 extends over 15 amino acids. Trimming shortened V by 0 bases and J by 2 bases, and 10 bases separated the two germline ends. The CDR3 DNA sequence: TGTGCCAGCAGCTTAGGCCATCAGGGGAACTATGGCTACACCTTC. As protein: CASSLGHQGNYGYTF.

V and J are TRBV3-1 (or the pseudogene TRBV3-2) and TRBJ1-3; D call uncertain. The V end lost 4 bases, the J end lost 10 bases, and 14 bases lay between the germline ends. The CDR3 covers 13 residues. Per the germline V gene, CDR1 is LGHDT and CDR2 is YNNKEL (reference sequence). CDR3 protein: CASSRGSERTIYF. The CDR3 DNA sequence: TGTGCCAGCAGCCGAGGATCGGAGAGGACCATATATTTT.

This sequence joins TRBV5-1 and TRBJ2-4; the match to TRBD2 covers 13 bases. The CDR3 runs to 17 residues. Germline V gene sequence: CDR1 SGHRS, CDR2 YFSETQ. The ends lost 0 bases at V and 3 bases at J; junction bases unmatched: 3. CDR3: CASSLGLAGGDKNIQYF. CDR3 bases: TGCGCCAGCAGCTTGGGACTAGCGGGGGGTGACAAAAACATTCAGTACTTC.

This clone occurred once. This sequence joins TRBV7-2 and TRBJ2-3, with 12 bases that match TRBD2. The CDR3 has 15 amino acids. V shed 1 base and J 10 bases; nucleotides not matched to a gene: 6. CDR1 SGHTA and CDR2 FQGNSA come from the germline V gene. The CDR3 nucleotides are TGTGCCAGCAGCTTAGGACTAGCGGGGGATGGGGCGCAGTATTTT. It specifies CASSLGLAGDGAQYF.

The chain is built from TRBV24-1 and TRBJ2-3; TRBD1 aligns across 9 bases. The length of the CDR3 is 15 residues. CDR1 is KGHDR, CDR2 SFDVKD, per germline. Trimming removed 5 bases from V and 6 bases from J; junction bases left unmatched: 8. The CDR3, as DNA: TGTGCCACCAGTGGCGGGACAGGGCTTGGGGATACGCAGTATTTT. Residues: CATSGGTGLGDTQYF.

This chain connects TRBV5-1 to TRBJ1-2, with 10 bases aligning to TRBD1. The germline gives CDR1 SGHRS, CDR2 YFSETQ. The CDR3 contains 13 residues. The V segment lost 0 bases and the J segment 10 bases; nucleotides outside the gene matches: 3. The CDR3 bases are TGCGCCAGCAGCTTGGGCGGGACAGGGGCCTACACCTTC. This codes for CASSLGGTGAYTF.

This clone was picked up a small number of times. The chain employs TRBV6-5 and TRBJ1-6; D might be TRBD1 (6 bases). The CDR3 sequence is 15 residues long. Trimming pared 6 bases from V and 5 bases from J, leaving 14 bases between. Germline lookup yields CDR1 MNHEY and CDR2 SVGAGI. This CDR3 is CASSDGTTDNSPLHF. CDR3 bases: TGTGCCAGCAGCGACGGGACAACGGATAATTCACCCCTCCACTTT.

The chain's CDR3 is CASSYLEGALYTF. The CDR3 region has the DNA TGTGCCAGCAGTTACCTCGAGGGAGCTTTATACACCTTC. V gene TRBV6-5 combines with J gene TRBJ1-2; D is uncertain. V was clipped by 2 bases and J by 11 bases, with 15 bases between them. This CDR3 has 13 amino acids. Germline lookup yields CDR1 MNHEY and CDR2 SVGAGI.

CDR3 coding DNA: TGCGCCGGCAAGGACAGCGGGGGGGCCGACACCGGGGAGCTGTTTTTT. Amino acid sequence: CAGKDSGGADTGELFF. This chain connects TRBV5-1 to TRBJ2-2, with TRBD2 identical over 10 bases. CDR1 SGHRS and CDR2 YFSETQ come from the germline V gene. This CDR3 is 16 amino acids long. V gave up 10 bases and J gave up 3 bases; unmatched junction bases: 12.

This clone was observed once. The chain uses TRBV3-1 (or the pseudogene TRBV3-2) and TRBJ2-5; possible D gene TRBD2, 6 bases. Trimming shortened V by 2 bases and J by 5 bases, and 12 bases separated the two germline ends. Germline-derived CDR1 and CDR2 are LGHDT and YNNKEL (reference sequence). This CDR3 contains 14 residues. In DNA, the CDR3 is TGTGCCAGCAGCCAATGGCTAGCGCGGGAGACCCAGTACTTC. Its translation is CASSQWLARETQYF.

This clone was observed a single time. This chain uses TRBV24-1 with TRBJ2-5; 8 positions match TRBD1. Germline V CDR1 and CDR2: KGHDR, SFDVKD. The CDR3 totals 16 residues. The ends lost 2 bases at V and 3 bases at J; junction bases unmatched: 7. In DNA form, the CDR3 reads TGTGCCACCAGTGATTCGGACAGGGATGGAAAAGAGACCCAGTACTTC. Translating it yields CATSDSDRDGKETQYF.

The genes are TRBV10-1 and TRBJ2-2, with a weak D call TRBD1 (5 bases). Germline V gives CDR1 WNHNN, CDR2 SYGVQD (reference sequence). V dropped 2 bases and J dropped 7 bases, with 14 bases sitting between them. This CDR3 has 15 residues. CDR3 amino acids: CASSEVAGKGGELFF. The CDR3 coding sequence is TGCGCCAGCAGTGAGGTCGCAGGGAAGGGCGGGGAGCTGTTTTTT.

This chain connects TRBV18 to TRBJ1-5, with unresolved D. V was trimmed by 3 bases and J by 0 bases, leaving 9 bases between them. The CDR3 spans 15 residues. Germline V CDR1 and CDR2: KGHSH, LQKENI. The CDR3 spells CASSPRQDSNQPQHF. In DNA, the CDR3 is TGTGCCAGCTCACCTCGGCAGGATAGCAATCAGCCCCAGCATTTT.

The sample holds one count of this clone. The sample holds other DNA sequences that translate to the same CDR3. The genes are TRBV5-1 and TRBJ1-4, with D uncertain. The CDR3 is 14 residues long. CDR1 and CDR2 (germline): SGHRS, YFSETQ. With 0 bases removed from V and 4 bases from J, the gap between germline ends came to 7 bases. The CDR3 DNA reads TGCGCCAGCAGCTTGGGTCGGAGTAATGAAAAACTGTTTTTT. Its translation: CASSLGRSNEKLFF.

The rearrangement uses TRBV24-1 and TRBJ2-3; the D gene is possibly TRBD1 (5 bases). The CDR3 is made up of 14 amino acids. Trimming stripped 5 bases from V and 1 base from J, with 9 bases between. In germline, CDR1 is KGHDR, CDR2 SFDVKD. This chain's CDR3 is CATSGQGGTDTQYF. CDR3 DNA sequence: TGTGCCACCAGTGGGCAGGGCGGCACAGATACGCAGTATTTT.

V and J are TRBV24-1 and TRBJ1-2, with 9 bases fitting TRBD1. Germline CDR1 is KGHDR and CDR2 is SFDVKD. CDR3 length equals 16 residues. J lost 2 bases, V lost 3 bases, and 6 bases had no gene match. CDR3 protein: CATSDHGQGQNYGYTF. The CDR3 region has the DNA TGTGCCACCAGTGATCATGGACAGGGGCAGAACTATGGCTACACCTTC.

The chain links TRBV19 to TRBJ1-5; D is unresolved. The ends were cut back, 3 bases at V and 0 bases at J, with 9 bases in the middle. The length of the CDR3 is 15 residues. Per the germline V gene, CDR1 is LNHDA and CDR2 is SQIVND (reference sequence). The CDR3 sequence: CASSMPLNSNQPQHF. DNA for the CDR3: TGTGCCAGTAGTATGCCTCTAAATAGCAATCAGCCCCAGCATTTT. Full variable domain (rest looked up from reference TRBV19 and TRBJ1-5): DGGITQSPKYLFRKEGQNVTLSCEQNLNHDAMYWYRQDPGQGLRLIYYSQIVNDFQKGDIAEGYSVSREKKESFPLTVTSAQKNPTAFYLCASSMPLNSNQPQHFGDGTRLSIL.

The genes are TRBV7-8 and TRBJ2-6; D might be TRBD1 (6 bases). Trimming left V 5 bases short and J 0 bases short, with 20 bases between. The CDR3 loop spans 19 amino acids. Germline lookup yields CDR1 SGHVS and CDR2 FQNEAQ. The CDR3 reads CASSPGSRGQPSGANVLTF. The CDR3, as DNA: TGTGCCAGCAGCCCAGGGTCCAGGGGCCAGCCCTCTGGGGCCAACGTCCTGACTTTC.